This TCR beta chain was obtained from a study of long-term antiretroviral therapy in people with HIV (dated by TCRdb to 2022 to 2024). Study-wide context: Collection of the earliest samples took place about a decade ahead of the 2015 WHO recommendation for immediate ART, at a time when ART was typically delayed until CD4 counts fell. The cohort contributed fewer than 200 cryopreserved PBMC samples from a few dozen adults with confirmed HIV infection, collected serially over a mean of about six years (range 1-12). About 40% of the 30 participants with HIV were female. No cross-contamination during QIAcube processing was shown when test extractions of a monoclonal T-cell line were performed alongside about 30 polyclonal samples. A retrospective serial study tested whether ART initiation and durable HIV suppression were associated with changes in peripheral blood TRB repertoire composition and diversity. Beyond this particular receptor, the publication reports: A significant increase in TRB diversity was found to be associated with ART initiation, although TRB diversity was observed to remain significantly below that of transplant donor controls even after long-term ART. At every time point, the repertoire was dominated by expanded TRB clones first identified before ART initiation, although this dominance fluctuated and, in many PLHIV, declined after ART. Since PBMC availability was limited, sequencing covered only the TCR beta chain, with no alpha chain pairing. No data were available on ART adherence, viral resistance or therapy changes, limiting inferences about post-ART repertoire changes. Because pre-ART samples had limited cell numbers, profiling was done on unsorted PBMC rather than on sorted CD4+ and CD8+ T cells. CDR3 length ranges in HIV repertoires were narrower than in controls, and network structure suggested an antigen-experienced repertoire with only a slight naive shift after ART. The samples were dated from about 2004 to 2017, and the ART regimens that were used may be less effective than current ART regimens.

Sequencing of the TRB variable region was done with the immunoSEQ hsTCRB v3.0 assay at survey level resolution. The target sequencing depth for TRB was about 40,000-55,000 T-cell genomes per sample. TRB libraries were pooled and sequenced on an Illumina MiSeq using a v3 150-cycle kit. As for the original processing: Analysis of repertoires was carried out in R inside a reproducible Nextflow workflow spanning QC, data transformation and analysis. LymphoSeq2, an R package for exploring AIRR-Seq data, was used to implement custom analyses. A handful of samples that produced fewer than 5000 total TRB sequences were removed, so under 200 HIV repertoires were analyzed. Among the 170 to 200 retained HIV repertoires, some 60 were collected before ART initiation and approximately 130 after ART initiation. Repertoires were downsampled to 5000 TRB nucleotide sequences, and summary statistics were averaged over 100 downsampling iterations. TRB sequences were retained for analysis only if CDR3 regions of at least seven amino acids were present. Diversity was measured with a Shannon entropy-derived clonality score and the Gini coefficient. Repertoire networks linked the top 5000 CDR3 amino acid sequences whenever two sequences differed by an edit distance of one. GLIPH2 predicted antigen specificity groups and MHC restriction for TRB CDR3 amino acid sequences. To flag known associations with CMV, EBV, HIV or tissue antigens, CDR3 amino acid sequences were compared against VDJdb and McPAS-TCR. Pre-ART, post-ART and control groups were compared with Wilcoxon signed-rank tests and Holm-Bonferroni correction. Entries here come from immuneACCESS through TCRdb and include only in-frame sequences with V and J called. Some clones fail to appear in such tables; in the studies checked, an unresolved V gene covers under half of the shortfall, and the cause of the remainder is unknown. The V and J calls and clone size were taken over from that table, and D and trimming were inferred from the DNA. The sample yields about 22,000 clones; over 75% were counted once. Jointly, the top ten make up about 7% of the sample.

About this clone: Its antigen is not yet known. Within one base of it there is no much larger clone, and no base qualities were kept.

To be included, a participant needed at least one PBMC sample from before ART initiation plus at least two post-ART samples. Every participant with HIV received treatment in the United States of America. Before DNA extraction, cryopreserved samples of roughly 0.85-11 million PBMC were thawed and then washed. At the time of the earliest PBMC sample, participants with HIV were aged between about 20 and 54 years. PBMC samples from each participant spanned 1-4 timepoints before ART initiation and 2-8 timepoints after ART initiation, with a median of 7 samples. Serial HIV viral load, CD4+ T-cell count, ART history and demographic data were obtained for every participant. Genomic DNA was extracted from unsorted PBMC with a Qiagen kit on a QIAcube, processed in batches of 12 samples. Looking up the germline V gene (reference sequence) yields CDR1 LNHDA and CDR2 SQIVND. Trimming takes 2 bases from V and 4 bases from J, and the germline ends sit 11 bases apart. The cysteine opens and the phenylalanine closes a CDR3 of 14 amino acids. Only the CDR3 DNA is retained, 42 bases long and in frame from the first base.

The receptor comes from a woman aged 25-40 years with HIV. The V and J segments used are TRBV19 and TRBJ1-1; 5 matching bases give a weak D call of TRBD1. Sequences were derived from unsorted PBMCs, sampled 1.8 years before starting antiretroviral therapy. CDR3 sequence: CASSIQGPGTEAFF. The base sequence is TGTGCCAGTAGTATACAGGGACCTGGCACTGAAGCTTTCTTT.